This T cell receptor beta chain was recorded in a study of T cells in pancreatic ductal adenocarcinoma. A word on this clone: Its antigen is not identified.

Surgery without prior neoadjuvant therapy was the treatment of the selected pancreatic ductal adenocarcinoma patients. The study, taken as a whole, reports: Tumor-versus-blood clonality comparisons may be biased toward lower tumor diversity. Tumor and blood clonality did not differ significantly, about 0.1 versus 0.07.

V was pared by 7 bases and J by 14 bases, with 14 bases of the junction left unmatched. The CDR3 contains 14 residues. Germline V gives CDR1 SQVTM, CDR2 ANQGSEA. This table comes from immunoSEQ multiplex PCR, and its TCRdb copy is limited to in-frame clones, with some not included. Of over 100,000 clones listed, about 95% are singletons. This sequence joins TRBV29-1 and TRBJ2-1; TRBD2 aligns across 13 bases. The sequenced sample consisted of PBMCs. This TCR came from a human donor with pancreatic ductal adenocarcinoma. The CDR3 reads CSASLAGGPLGEFF. The CDR3 DNA is TGCAGCGCCTCACTAGCGGGAGGGCCCCTTGGTGAGTTCTTC.